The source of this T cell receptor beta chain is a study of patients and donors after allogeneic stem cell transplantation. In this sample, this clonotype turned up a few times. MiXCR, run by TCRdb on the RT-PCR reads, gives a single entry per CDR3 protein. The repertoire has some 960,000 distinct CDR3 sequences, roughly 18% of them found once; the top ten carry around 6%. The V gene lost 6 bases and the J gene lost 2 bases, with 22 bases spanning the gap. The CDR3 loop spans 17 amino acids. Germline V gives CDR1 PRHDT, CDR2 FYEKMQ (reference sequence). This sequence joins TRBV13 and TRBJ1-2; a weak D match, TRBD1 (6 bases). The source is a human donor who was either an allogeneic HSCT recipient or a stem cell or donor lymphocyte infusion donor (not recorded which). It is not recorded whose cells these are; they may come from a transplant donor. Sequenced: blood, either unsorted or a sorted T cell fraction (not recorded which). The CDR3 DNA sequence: TGTGCCAGCAGACCGGCTTGGGGGCGTCGAGACAACTATGGCTACACCTTC. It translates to CASRPAWGRRDNYGYTF.